These 9 T cell receptor beta chains originate from one sample sequenced in a study of T cell responses to AZD1222 COVID-19 vaccine. Generated by immunoSEQ multiplex PCR, the TCRdb table keeps only in-frame clones and is missing some. Of roughly 140,000 clones listed, 75% to 95% were seen once; the top ten hold 2.5% to 3%. The material was peripheral blood, obtained on day 0 of MenACWY control vaccination. The receptors were sampled from an adult in good health.

V gene TRBV2 combines with J gene TRBJ2-5; 9 nucleotides line up with TRBD1. Germline V lookup: CDR1 SNHLY, CDR2 FYNNEI. V was clipped by 7 bases and J by 3 bases; unmatched bases: 3. This CDR3 has 13 amino acids. The CDR3 DNA reads TGTGCCAGCAAGAGGACAGGGGAAGAGACCCAGTACTTC. Its translation: CASKRTGEETQYF.

This chain uses TRBV9 with TRBJ1-2; D gene uncertain. CDR3 length: 15 amino acids. The V end lost 0 bases, the J end lost 5 bases, and 14 bases lay between the germline ends. The germline CDR1 and CDR2 sequences are SGDLS and YYNGEE. The DNA for the CDR3 is TGTGCCAGCAGCGTAGCCCCCTTCGAGGCTTATGGCTACACCTTC. This gives the protein CASSVAPFEAYGYTF.

V and J are TRBV19 and TRBJ1-1, with D unclear. This CDR3 has 13 amino acids. Trimming removed 6 bases from V and 0 bases from J, with 8 bases in between. The germline V gene has CDR1 LNHDA and CDR2 SQIVND (reference sequence). CDR3 sequence (DNA): TGTGCCAGTAGGGCCTCGGTGAACACTGAAGCTTTCTTT. This translates into CASRASVNTEAFF.

The gene calls are TRBV11-2 and TRBJ1-1; the D is unclear. V shed 3 bases and J shed 6 bases, with 17 bases lying between them. Germline loops: CDR1 SGHAT, CDR2 FQNNGV. The CDR3 consists of 15 residues. The CDR3 DNA is TGTGCCAGCAGCTTTCCCTTTACGAGGGAAGCTGAAGCTTTCTTT. It specifies CASSFPFTREAEAFF.

The chain recombines TRBV21-1 with TRBJ2-1; the table's TRBD1 call for D was not verified on the DNA. TRBV21-1 has pseudogene status. CDR3 size: 17 residues. CDR3 DNA sequence: TGTGCCAGCAGCAAAAGGTTCGAGACACATTTATACAATGAGCAGTTCTTC. Encoded protein: CASSKRFETHLYNEQFF.

The chain employs TRBV29-1 and TRBJ1-5; 7 bases are shared with TRBD1. In germline, CDR1 is SQVTM, CDR2 ANQGSEA. This CDR3 has 12 amino acids. V was pared by 6 bases and J by 11 bases, with 10 bases of the junction left unmatched. The CDR3 bases are TGCAGCGTGGCTTCCGTGGACAGGACCCAGCATTTT. Protein product: CSVASVDRTQHF. Full variable domain (rest looked up from reference TRBV29-1 and TRBJ1-5): SAVISQKPSRDICQRGTSLTIQCQVDSQVTMMFWYRQQPGQSLTLIATANQGSEATYESGFVIDKFPISRPNLTFSTLTVSNMSPEDSSIYLCSVASVDRTQHFGDGTRLSIL.

CDR3 residues: CASSFRSTNEKLFF. In DNA form, the CDR3 reads TGTGCCAGCAGCTTTCGGTCAACTAATGAAAAACTGTTTTTT. V usage is TRBV5-8 and J usage is TRBJ1-4; D gene unclear. Per germline, CDR1 SGHTS and CDR2 YDEGEE. There are 14 residues in the CDR3. Trimming cost V 2 bases and J 0 bases, with 5 bases left between them.

This chain uses TRBV30 with TRBJ1-1, with unresolved D. Germline CDR1 is GTSNPN and CDR2 is SVGIG (reference sequence). This CDR3 spans 14 amino acids. Deletions cut 0 bases from V and 3 bases from J, with 11 bases between. Written as DNA, the CDR3 is TGTGCCTGGAGTGTTAGGTTCGCGGACACTGAAGCTTTCTTT. It encodes CAWSVRFADTEAFF.

This chain connects TRBV2 to TRBJ2-7; tentatively, D is TRBD2 (5 bases). Trimming cost V 4 bases and J 3 bases, with 10 bases left between them. There are 13 residues in the CDR3. Germline V gene sequence: CDR1 SNHLY, CDR2 FYNNEI. In nucleotides, the CDR3 is TGTGCCAGCAGTGCGGGGATCCTCTACGAGCAGTACTTC. Its protein is CASSAGILYEQYF. Full variable domain (rest looked up from reference TRBV2 and TRBJ2-7): EPEVTQTPSHQVTQMGQEVILRCVPISNHLYFYWYRQILGQKVEFLVSFYNNEISEKSEIFDDQFSVERPDGSNFTLKIRSTKLEDSAMYFCASSAGILYEQYFGPGTRLTVT.